The next 10 T cell receptor beta chains were all read from a single sample in a study of blood T cell repertoires in COVID-19. Data came from immunoSEQ multiplex PCR; TCRdb stores just in-frame clones and leaves some out. Of about 44,000 clones detected, about nine tenths appear once; the ten largest clones hold about a quarter. The sequenced sample consisted of peripheral blood. Receptors originate from a woman of 80 years or more in a cohort sampled during active or convalescent COVID-19.

This rearrangement joins TRBV6-5 to TRBJ2-1; weak D call: TRBD1 (5 bases). The CDR3 extends over 15 amino acids. Germline-derived CDR1 and CDR2 are MNHEY and SVGAGI. The V end lost 7 bases, the J end lost 0 bases, and 13 bases lay between the germline ends. The DNA of the CDR3 is TGTGCCAGCACCCTCGACAGCTACTCCTACAATGAGCAGTTCTTC. The encoded protein is CASTLDSYSYNEQFF.

This clone has just a few counts. The J gene is TRBJ1-1, the V gene TRBV30; no clear D. From germline, CDR1 is GTSNPN and CDR2 SVGIG (reference sequence). The V gene lost 0 bases and the J gene lost 2 bases, with 7 bases spanning the gap. The CDR3 covers 13 residues. CDR3 sequence: CAWSVNRNTEAFF. DNA of the CDR3: TGTGCCTGGAGTGTAAACAGAAACACTGAAGCTTTCTTT.

This chain uses TRBV11-3 with TRBJ1-1, with TRBD1 matching 9 bases. Germline V gene lookup returns CDR1 SGHNT and CDR2 YENEEA. V lost 5 bases and J lost 5; bases outside the gene matches: 9. The CDR3 loop spans 15 amino acids. CDR3 residues: CASSQGTGYLTEAFF. CDR3 nucleotides: TGTGCCAGCAGCCAAGGGACAGGGTATTTGACTGAAGCTTTCTTT.

The chain carries TRBV5-6 and TRBJ1-5; D is undetermined. Germline V lookup: CDR1 SGHDT, CDR2 YYEEEE. The CDR3 length is 14 residues. Trimming pared 2 bases from V and 6 bases from J, leaving 12 bases between. In DNA, the CDR3 is TGTGCCAGCAGCTTAGGTCAGGCCGGTCAGCCCCAGCATTTT. Its translation is CASSLGQAGQPQHF.

This clone was detected a few times. This chain links TRBV6-1 with TRBJ1-2; perhaps TRBD1 as D (6 bases). CDR1 and CDR2 from the germline V gene are MNHNS and SASEGT. The germline V and J ends were trimmed by 2 bases and 2 bases, with 9 bases remaining between them. CDR3 length: 14 residues. CDR3 nucleotide sequence: TGTGCCAGCAGTGAAAGTCAGGGGAACTATGGCTACACCTTC. Its protein is CASSESQGNYGYTF.

The chain links TRBV4-3 to TRBJ1-2; tentatively, D is TRBD1 (6 bases). The CDR3 is 15 residues long. The V gene's germline CDR1 is LGHNA and CDR2 YSLEER. Deletions cut 2 bases from V and 6 bases from J, with 16 bases between. CDR3 sequence: CASSQTDGTFHGYTF. Here the CDR3 DNA reads TGCGCCAGCAGCCAAACGGATGGGACATTTCATGGCTACACCTTC.

J is TRBJ2-1 and V is TRBV12-5; tentative D call: TRBD2 (6 bases). The ends were cut back, 5 bases at V and 9 bases at J, with 17 bases in the middle. CDR3 length equals 14 residues. Germline V lookup: CDR1 LGHNT, CDR2 FRNRAP. As DNA, the CDR3 is TGTGCTAGTGGTAAGGGGTTGGAGGGTGGTGAGCAGTTCTTC. This encodes CASGKGLEGGEQFF.

V and J are TRBV7-2 and TRBJ2-7; 12 bases fit TRBD2. With V trimmed by 4 bases and J by 4 bases, 5 bases remained unmatched. CDR3 size: 15 residues. Germline CDR1 and CDR2: SGHTA and FQGNSA. The CDR3 nucleotides are TGTGCCAGCAGCTCATCTAGCGGGAGGGCATACGAGCAGTACTTC. Translating it yields CASSSSSGRAYEQYF. The entire variable domain, with the rest obtained from reference TRBV7-2 and TRBJ2-7, is as follows: GAGVSQSPSNKVTEKGKDVELRCDPISGHTALYWYRQSLGQGLEFLIYFQGNSAPDKSGLPSDRFSAERTGGSVSTLTIQRTQQEDSAVYLCASSSSSGRAYEQYFGPGTRLTVT.

The rearrangement joins TRBV3-1 (or the pseudogene TRBV3-2) to TRBJ2-4; 11 bases match TRBD2. After removal of 5 bases from V and 0 bases from J, the junction contained 3 bases not matched to a gene. CDR1 and CDR2 (germline): LGHDT, YNNKEL (reference sequence). CDR3 size: 16 residues. The CDR3 bases are TGTGCCAGCAGCGGACTAGCGGGCTTAGCCAAAAACATTCAGTACTTC. This encodes CASSGLAGLAKNIQYF.

The chain uses TRBV5-1 and TRBJ1-4; 7 nucleotides align to TRBD1. Germline CDR1 is SGHRS and CDR2 is YFSETQ. This CDR3 has 17 residues. J was trimmed by 4 bases and V by 2 bases; bases with no gene match: 11. The CDR3 protein is CASSFTQGVRSNEKLFF. CDR3 in DNA: TGCGCCAGCAGCTTCACGCAGGGGGTGAGGAGTAATGAAAAACTGTTTTTT.